The rows below give T cell receptor beta chains drawn from one sample of a study of human T cells and chemical hapten exposure. TCRdb processed the RACE reads anew with MiXCR; each CDR3 protein has one entry. The profile shows around 300,000 distinct CDR3 sequences, around 7.3% of them singletons. Sequences were derived from whole blood, sampled in connection with sensitization to the hapten diphenylcyclopropenone (DPC). The receptor set was obtained from a man aged 18-30 years with alopecia areata. Some clones in this sample may be carry-over from other donors' samples. The CDR3 runs from the conserved cysteine through the conserved F or W. D genes are given only for firm matches. The listing skips clone size in some rows; elsewhere it reads once, few, many or a size class.

many,TRBJ2-2,TRBV27,TRBD1,CASSLSTTGSGELFF,TGTGCCAGCAGTTTATCGACGACAGGGTCCGGGGAGCTGTTTTTT
few,TRBJ2-3,TRBV4-3,.,CASSPSSADTQYF,TGCGCCAGCAGCCCTTCCTCCGCAGATACGCAGTATTTT
.,TRBJ2-1,TRBV10-3,.,CAISEDILGYEQFF,TGTGCCATCAGTGAGGACATATTAGGGTACGAGCAGTTCTTC
few,TRBJ2-5,TRBV29-1,.,CSVLDSTQETQYF,TGCAGCGTCTTGGACAGCACCCAAGAGACCCAGTACTTC
.,TRBJ2-5,TRBV9,.,CASSVRPGGTQETQYF,TGTGCCAGCAGCGTCCGCCCCGGAGGAACCCAAGAGACCCAGTACTTC
.,TRBJ1-2,TRBV10-3,.,CAISESAGWNYGYTF,TGTGCCATCAGTGAGTCTGCAGGGTGGAACTATGGCTACACCTTC
.,TRBJ1-3,TRBV6-6,.,CASSYRPTGRGSGNTIYF,TGTGCCAGCAGTTACCGCCCGACAGGCCGAGGCTCTGGAAACACCATATATTTT
few,TRBJ2-1,TRBV7-9,.,CASSSTSGGENEQFF,TGTGCCAGCAGCTCCACTTCGGGCGGGGAAAATGAGCAGTTCTTC
many,TRBJ2-2,TRBV10-3,.,CAISYERGNTGELFF,TGTGCCATCAGCTACGAGAGGGGCAACACCGGGGAGCTGTTTTTT
many,TRBJ2-5,TRBV12-3/TRBV12-4,.,CASTADRQETQYF,TGTGCCAGCACCGCAGACAGACAAGAGACCCAGTACTTC
many,TRBJ2-1,TRBV11-2,.,CASSMDSYIVYEQFF,TGTGCCAGCAGCATGGACAGCTACATAGTGTATGAGCAGTTCTTC
few,TRBJ2-7,TRBV27,.,CASSFRVGGDEQYF,TGTGCCAGCAGTTTTCGGGTCGGTGGGGACGAGCAGTACTTC
few,TRBJ1-2,TRBV5-1,TRBD1,CASSKTGDNYGYTF,TGCGCCAGCAGCAAGACAGGGGACAACTATGGCTACACCTTC
few,TRBJ2-7,TRBV6-1,.,CASSVNRAYEQYF,TGTGCCAGCAGTGTTAACAGGGCCTACGAGCAGTACTTC
few,TRBJ2-1,TRBV4-3,.,CASSKALNYRAQFF,TGCGCCAGCAGCAAAGCCCTGAACTACAGAGCCCAGTTCTTC
few,TRBJ2-2,TRBV24-1,.,CATSDWTANTGELFF,TGTGCCACCAGTGACTGGACTGCGAACACCGGGGAGCTGTTTTTT
.,TRBJ2-1,TRBV12-3/TRBV12-4,TRBD2,CASSLGTSGDNEQFF,TGTGCCAGCAGTCTCGGGACTAGCGGGGACAATGAGCAGTTCTTC
.,TRBJ1-3,TRBV2,TRBD1,CASTRDRSSSGNTIYF,TGTGCCAGCACCCGGGACAGGTCCTCCTCTGGAAACACCATATATTTT
.,TRBJ1-2,TRBV5-1,TRBD1,CASSTSTGAPYGYTF,TGCGCCAGCAGCACTTCGACAGGGGCGCCCTATGGCTACACCTTC
.,TRBJ1-1,TRBV6-2/TRBV6-3,.,CASSYRVWNTEAFF,TGTGCCAGCAGTTACCGGGTATGGAACACTGAAGCTTTCTTT
many,TRBJ1-1,TRBV6-2/TRBV6-3,.,CASSWTHEAFF,TGTGCCAGCAGCTGGACACATGAAGCTTTCTTT
.,TRBJ2-3,TRBV4-1,TRBD1,CASSQPRTGASTDTQYF,TGCGCCAGCAGCCAACCACGGACAGGGGCTAGCACAGATACGCAGTATTTT
few,TRBJ2-2,TRBV13,TRBD1,CASSWGQGDYTGELFF,TGTGCCAGCAGCTGGGGACAGGGGGATTACACCGGGGAGCTGTTTTTT
many,TRBJ2-1,TRBV4-3,TRBD2,CASSPGLAGGVNEQFF,TGCGCCAGCAGTCCCGGACTAGCGGGGGGGGTCAATGAGCAGTTCTTC
many,TRBJ2-5,TRBV4-3,.,CASSQDSGRETQYF,TGCGCCAGCAGCCAAGATTCCGGGCGAGAGACCCAGTACTTC
many,TRBJ1-2,TRBV6-6,.,CASRGEGYGYTF,TGTGCCAGCAGAGGGGAGGGTTATGGCTACACCTTC
.,TRBJ1-6,TRBV6-5,.,CASSPRVSNSPLHF,TGTGCCAGCAGCCCCAGGGTGAGCAATTCACCCCTCCACTTT
.,TRBJ1-5,TRBV4-1,TRBD1,CASSQERTGNQPQHF,TGCGCCAGCAGCCAAGAAAGGACAGGAAATCAGCCCCAGCATTTT
few,TRBJ2-1,TRBV28,TRBD1,CASSLTDRGHGDEQFF,TGTGCCAGCAGTCTAACGGACAGGGGGCATGGGGATGAGCAGTTCTTC
.,TRBJ2-2,TRBV6-2/TRBV6-3,.,CASTRRDTGELFF,TGTGCCAGCACCCGACGTGACACCGGGGAGCTGTTTTTT
few,TRBJ1-2,TRBV6-5,.,CASSLTGVLYGYTF,TGTGCCAGCAGTTTGACGGGAGTCTTATATGGCTACACCTTC
many,TRBJ1-1,TRBV7-2,.,CASSLEPGWVGLRTEAFF,TGTGCCAGCAGCTTAGAGCCGGGTTGGGTTGGGCTGCGGACTGAAGCTTTCTTT
many,TRBJ2-2,TRBV29-1,.,CSVTPRGSNTGELFF,TGCAGCGTTACTCCCCGGGGTAGTAACACCGGGGAGCTGTTTTTT
.,TRBJ1-5,TRBV20-1,TRBD1,CSALDRAYTSNQPQHF,TGCAGTGCTTTGGACAGGGCGTATACAAGCAATCAGCCCCAGCATTTT
few,TRBJ2-1,TRBV6-4,.,CASSRTDYNEQFF,TGTGCCAGCAGTCGGACAGATTACAATGAGCAGTTCTTC
few,TRBJ2-2,TRBV4-2,.,CASSVPGGRELFF,TGTGCCAGCAGCGTTCCGGGGGGCCGGGAGCTGTTTTTT
.,TRBJ2-5,TRBV27,TRBD2,CASSPHAGGETQYF,TGTGCCAGCAGTCCCCATGCGGGGGGGGAGACCCAGTACTTC
.,TRBJ2-5,TRBV10-3,.,CAIKGGGETQYF,TGTGCCATCAAGGGCGGGGGCGAGACCCAGTACTTC
.,TRBJ2-2,TRBV2,TRBD2,CASSEGGRGELFF,TGTGCCAGCAGTGAGGGCGGGAGAGGGGAGCTGTTTTTT
.,TRBJ2-1,TRBV20-1,TRBD1,CSARTGTGFDEQFF,TGCAGTGCTAGGACTGGGACAGGGTTCGATGAGCAGTTCTTC
few,TRBJ2-3,TRBV7-9,TRBD1,CASSSPGGFTDTQYF,TGTGCCAGCAGCTCGCCAGGGGGTTTCACAGATACGCAGTATTTT
.,TRBJ1-2,TRBV11-1,TRBD1,CASSLVQGGDGYTF,TGTGCCAGCAGCTTAGTCCAGGGGGGCGATGGCTACACCTTC